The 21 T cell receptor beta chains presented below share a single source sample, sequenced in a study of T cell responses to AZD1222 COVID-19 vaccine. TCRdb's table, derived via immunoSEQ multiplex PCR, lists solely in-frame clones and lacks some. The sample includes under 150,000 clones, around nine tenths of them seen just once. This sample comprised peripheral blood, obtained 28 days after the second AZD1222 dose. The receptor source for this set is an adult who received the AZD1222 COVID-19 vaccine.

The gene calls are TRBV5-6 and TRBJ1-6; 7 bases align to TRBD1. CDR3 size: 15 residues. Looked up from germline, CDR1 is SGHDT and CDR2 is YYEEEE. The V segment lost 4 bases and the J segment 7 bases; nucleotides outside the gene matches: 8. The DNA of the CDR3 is TGTGCCAGCAGCGGTTCCGGGACAGTAAATTCACCCCTCCACTTT. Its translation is CASSGSGTVNSPLHF.

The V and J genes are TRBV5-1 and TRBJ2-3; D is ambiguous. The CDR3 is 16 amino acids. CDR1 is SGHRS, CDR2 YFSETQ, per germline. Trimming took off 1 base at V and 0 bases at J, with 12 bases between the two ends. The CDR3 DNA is TGCGCCAGCAGCTTGAAGGCGGCCGTTAGCACAGATACGCAGTATTTT. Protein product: CASSLKAAVSTDTQYF.

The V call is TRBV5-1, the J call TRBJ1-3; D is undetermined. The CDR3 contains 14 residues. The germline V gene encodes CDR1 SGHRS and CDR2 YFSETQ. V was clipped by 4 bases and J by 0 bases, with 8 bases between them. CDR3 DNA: TGCGCCAGCAGCCCGACATCCTCTGGAAACACCATATATTTT. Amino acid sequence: CASSPTSSGNTIYF.

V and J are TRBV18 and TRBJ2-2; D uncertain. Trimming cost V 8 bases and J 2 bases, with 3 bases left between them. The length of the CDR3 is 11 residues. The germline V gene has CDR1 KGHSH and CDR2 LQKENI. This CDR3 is CASGNTGELFF. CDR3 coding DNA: TGTGCCAGCGGAAACACCGGGGAGCTGTTTTTT.

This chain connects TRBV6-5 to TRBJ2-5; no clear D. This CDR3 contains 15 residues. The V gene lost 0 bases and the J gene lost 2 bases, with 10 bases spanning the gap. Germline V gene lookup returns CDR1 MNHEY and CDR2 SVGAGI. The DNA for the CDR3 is TGTGCCAGCAGTTACTCTGTCAGGCCTCAAGAGACCCAGTACTTC. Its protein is CASSYSVRPQETQYF.

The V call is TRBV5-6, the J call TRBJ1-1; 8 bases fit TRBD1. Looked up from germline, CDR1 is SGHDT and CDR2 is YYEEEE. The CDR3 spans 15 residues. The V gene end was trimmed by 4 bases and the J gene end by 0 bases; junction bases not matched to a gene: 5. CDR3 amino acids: CASSGWTGMNTEAFF. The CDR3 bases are TGTGCCAGCAGCGGGTGGACAGGGATGAACACTGAAGCTTTCTTT.

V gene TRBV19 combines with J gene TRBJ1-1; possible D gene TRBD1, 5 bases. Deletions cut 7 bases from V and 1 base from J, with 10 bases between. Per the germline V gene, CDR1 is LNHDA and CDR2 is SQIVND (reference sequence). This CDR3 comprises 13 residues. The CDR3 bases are TGTGCCAGTACCCTCGGGGGGAACACTGAAGCTTTCTTT. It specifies CASTLGGNTEAFF.

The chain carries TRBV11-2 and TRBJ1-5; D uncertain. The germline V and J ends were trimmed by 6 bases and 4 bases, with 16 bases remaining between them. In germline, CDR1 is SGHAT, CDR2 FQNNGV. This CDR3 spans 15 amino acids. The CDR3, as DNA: TGTGCCAGCAGGTCAGTCCGGCGGTCGAATCAGCCCCAGCATTTT. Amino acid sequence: CASRSVRRSNQPQHF.

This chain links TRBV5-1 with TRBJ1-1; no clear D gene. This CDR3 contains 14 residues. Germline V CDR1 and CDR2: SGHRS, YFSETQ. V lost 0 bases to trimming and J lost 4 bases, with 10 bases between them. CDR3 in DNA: TGCGCCAGCAGCTTGGGAATTGGGATCACTGAAGCTTTCTTT. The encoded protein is CASSLGIGITEAFF.

In DNA form, the CDR3 reads TGTGCCAGCAGTTTATTTTCTTCTGGACAGGTCGGCGGAGAGACCCAGTACTTC. Encoded protein: CASSLFSSGQVGGETQYF. V is TRBV27 and J is TRBJ2-5; 7 nucleotides match TRBD1. Trimming cost V 1 base and J 4 bases; bases outside gene matches: 15. The CDR3 has 18 amino acids. CDR1 is MNHEY and CDR2 is SMNVEV in the germline V gene (reference sequence).

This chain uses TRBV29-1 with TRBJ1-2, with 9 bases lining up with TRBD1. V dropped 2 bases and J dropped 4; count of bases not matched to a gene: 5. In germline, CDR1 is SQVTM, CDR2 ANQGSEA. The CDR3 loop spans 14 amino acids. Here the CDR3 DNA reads TGCAGCGTTGAAACAGGGGGCTTGCGCTATGGCTACACCTTC. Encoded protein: CSVETGGLRYGYTF.

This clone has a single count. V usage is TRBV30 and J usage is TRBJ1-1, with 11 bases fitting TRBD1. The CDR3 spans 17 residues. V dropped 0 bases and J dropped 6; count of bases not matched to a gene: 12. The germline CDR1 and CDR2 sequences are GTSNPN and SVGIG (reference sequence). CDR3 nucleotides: TGTGCCTGGAGTGTACGGACAGGGGGCGCGAGGATCGCTGAAGCTTTCTTT. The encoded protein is CAWSVRTGGARIAEAFF.

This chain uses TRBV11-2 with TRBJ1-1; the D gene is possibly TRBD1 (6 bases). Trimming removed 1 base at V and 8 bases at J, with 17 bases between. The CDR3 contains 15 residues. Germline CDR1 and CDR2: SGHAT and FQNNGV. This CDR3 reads CASSLVQGSLFEAFF. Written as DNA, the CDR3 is TGTGCCAGCAGCTTAGTACAGGGATCGCTGTTCGAAGCTTTCTTT.

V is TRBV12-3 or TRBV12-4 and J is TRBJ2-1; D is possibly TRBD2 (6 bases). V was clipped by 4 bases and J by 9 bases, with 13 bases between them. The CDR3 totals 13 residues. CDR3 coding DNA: TGTGCCAGCAGTTCGCGGAGGGCGCGTGAGCAGTTCTTC. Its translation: CASSSRRAREQFF.

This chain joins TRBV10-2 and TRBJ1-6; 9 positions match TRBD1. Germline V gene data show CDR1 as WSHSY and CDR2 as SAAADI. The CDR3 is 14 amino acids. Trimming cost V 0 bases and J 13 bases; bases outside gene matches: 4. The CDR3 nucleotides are TGCGCCAGCAGTGAGTCCAAGGACAGGGGTCCCCTCCACTTT. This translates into CASSESKDRGPLHF.

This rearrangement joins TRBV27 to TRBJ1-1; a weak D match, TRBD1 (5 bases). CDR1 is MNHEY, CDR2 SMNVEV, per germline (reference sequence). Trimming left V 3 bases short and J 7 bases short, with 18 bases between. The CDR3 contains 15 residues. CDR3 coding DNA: TGTGCCAGCAGTTTCGTCGGGGGACCTAAACATGAAGCTTTCTTT. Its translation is CASSFVGGPKHEAFF.

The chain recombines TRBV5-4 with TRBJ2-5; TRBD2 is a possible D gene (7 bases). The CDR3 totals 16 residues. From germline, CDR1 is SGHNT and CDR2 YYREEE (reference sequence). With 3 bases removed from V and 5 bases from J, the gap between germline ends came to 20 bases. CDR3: CASSSGGPFTGETQYF. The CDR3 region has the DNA TGTGCCAGCAGCTCCGGGGGGCCCTTTACAGGGGAGACCCAGTACTTC.

The CDR3 is CASSPGTGVVVPTDTQYF. CDR3 sequence (DNA): TGTGCCAGCAGTCCCGGGACAGGGGTTGTAGTCCCCACAGATACGCAGTATTTT. This chain connects TRBV5-6 to TRBJ2-3; 10 bases are a match to TRBD1. The germline V gene encodes CDR1 SGHDT and CDR2 YYEEEE. The ends lost 5 bases at V and 2 bases at J; junction bases unmatched: 14. The CDR3 contains 18 residues.

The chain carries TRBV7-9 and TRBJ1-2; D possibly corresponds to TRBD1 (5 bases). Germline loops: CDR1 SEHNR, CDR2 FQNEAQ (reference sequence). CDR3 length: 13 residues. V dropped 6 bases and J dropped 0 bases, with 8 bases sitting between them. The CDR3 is CASSLDTNYGYTF. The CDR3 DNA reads TGTGCCAGCAGTCTGGACACTAACTATGGCTACACCTTC. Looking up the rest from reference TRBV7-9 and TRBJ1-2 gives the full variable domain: DTGVSQNPRHKITKRGQNVTFRCDPISEHNRLYWYRQTLGQGPEFLTYFQNEAQLEKSRLLSDRFSAERPKGSFSTLEIQRTEQGDSAMYLCASSLDTNYGYTFGSGTRLTVV.

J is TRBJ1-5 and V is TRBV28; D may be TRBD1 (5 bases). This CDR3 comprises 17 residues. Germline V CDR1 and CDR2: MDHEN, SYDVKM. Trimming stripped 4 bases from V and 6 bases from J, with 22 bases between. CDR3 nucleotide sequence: TGTGCCAGCAGTTCGCCCGGGGGTCTAGCCGGAGGTCAGCCCCAGCATTTT. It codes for CASSSPGGLAGGQPQHF. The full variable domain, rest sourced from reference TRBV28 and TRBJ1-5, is DVKVTQSSRYLVKRTGEKVFLECVQDMDHENMFWYRQDPGLGLRLIYFSYDVKMKEKGDIPEGYSVSREKKERFSLILESASTNQTSMYLCASSSPGGLAGGQPQHFGDGTRLSIL.

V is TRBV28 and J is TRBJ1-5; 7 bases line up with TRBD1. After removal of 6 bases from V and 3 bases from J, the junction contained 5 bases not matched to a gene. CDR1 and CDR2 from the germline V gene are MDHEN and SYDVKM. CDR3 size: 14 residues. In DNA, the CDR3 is TGTGCCAGCAGCCCTACAGGGGCCAATCAGCCCCAGCATTTT. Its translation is CASSPTGANQPQHF. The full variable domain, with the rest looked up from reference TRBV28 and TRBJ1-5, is DVKVTQSSRYLVKRTGEKVFLECVQDMDHENMFWYRQDPGLGLRLIYFSYDVKMKEKGDIPEGYSVSREKKERFSLILESASTNQTSMYLCASSPTGANQPQHFGDGTRLSIL.